The rows below give T cell receptor beta chains drawn from one sample of a study of T cell responses to AZD1222 COVID-19 vaccine. The table came from immunoSEQ multiplex PCR; TCRdb's copy has only in-frame clones and leaves some out. The sample yields about 180,000 clones, roughly 92% seen once. Sequencing was performed on peripheral blood, taken 28 days after the second AZD1222 dose. Receptor source: an adult who received the AZD1222 COVID-19 vaccine. Both conserved end residues are part of each CDR3. The D gene is left open where the match is weak. A row's size may be missing; if present it is once, few, many or a size class.

d_gene	v_gene	j_gene	abundance	CDR3nt	CDR3aa
.	TRBV5-4	TRBJ2-3	.	TGTGCCAGCAGCTTGGGGTCTCGGAGAAGCACAGATACGCAGTATTTT	CASSLGSRRSTDTQYF
.	TRBV6-2/TRBV6-3	TRBJ1-1	.	TGTGCCAGCAGTTCCTCAGGGAACACTGAAGCTTTCTTT	CASSSSGNTEAFF
.	TRBV28	TRBJ2-3	.	TGTGCCAGCAGTTCCCTCCTAGAGATGGGGCAGGATACGCAGTATTTT	CASSSLLEMGQDTQYF
.	TRBV12-3/TRBV12-4	TRBJ1-2	.	TGTGCCAGCAGCCCGACCACCCCGGGTGGCTACACCTTC	CASSPTTPGGYTF
.	TRBV12-3/TRBV12-4	TRBJ1-4	.	TGTGCCAGCAGTTTTCTCCTCGAAAAACTGTTTTTT	CASSFLLEKLFF
.	TRBV10-3	TRBJ1-4	.	TGTGCCATCAGTGAGTCATTGGGGGGTGAAAAACTGTTTTTT	CAISESLGGEKLFF
.	TRBV27	TRBJ1-4	once	TGTGCCAGCAGGCCAACAGGGTACGAATATGAAAAACTGTTTTTT	CASRPTGYEYEKLFF
TRBD2	TRBV11-3	TRBJ2-1	.	TGTGCCAGCAGCTTAGACCCGGGACTACCGAGGGCCAATGAGCAGTTCTTC	CASSLDPGLPRANEQFF
.	TRBV18	TRBJ2-7	.	TGTGCCAGCTCACCAACGGGAAATGGCTACGAGCAGTACTTC	CASSPTGNGYEQYF
TRBD1	TRBV9	TRBJ1-3	.	TGTGCCAGCAGCCCCTTGCAGGGGGGCTCTGGAAACACCATATATTTT	CASSPLQGGSGNTIYF
TRBD2	TRBV5-1	TRBJ2-1	.	TGCGCCAGCAGCTGGATACCCGGGACTAGCGGGAGTAATGAGCAGTTCTTC	CASSWIPGTSGSNEQFF
.	TRBV6-5	TRBJ2-5	.	TGTGCCAGCAGTTACTCCACCTACGGGCAGGAGACCCAGTACTTC	CASSYSTYGQETQYF
.	TRBV3-1/TRBV3-2	TRBJ2-1	.	TGTGCCAGCAGCCAAGAACCCGGACGGATAAGCTCCTACAATGAGCAGTTCTTC	CASSQEPGRISSYNEQFF
.	TRBV5-6	TRBJ1-1	.	TGTGCCAGCAGCCTTTTAAGGACAGCGTGGGACACTGAAGCTTTCTTT	CASSLLRTAWDTEAFF
TRBD1	TRBV19	TRBJ1-4	.	TGTGCCAGCCGCCGGACAGGGGGTAATGAAAAACTGTTTTTT	CASRRTGGNEKLFF
TRBD1	TRBV19	TRBJ2-7	once	TGTGCCAGCCAAACGGACAGGGCCTACGAGCAGTACTTC	CASQTDRAYEQYF
.	TRBV19	TRBJ1-1	.	TGTGCCAGCCGAGTCGGCAGCCCCTATCAAGAAGCTTTCTTT	CASRVGSPYQEAFF
TRBD1	TRBV9	TRBJ2-7	.	TGTGCCAGCAGCGCCAGCGGGACAGGGACCTACGAGCAGTACTTC	CASSASGTGTYEQYF
.	TRBV7-2	TRBJ2-6	.	TGTGCCAGCAGCTTAACGACTGGATCATCTGGGGCCAACGTCCTGACTTTC	CASSLTTGSSGANVLTF
.	TRBV2	TRBJ1-6	.	TGTGCCAGCAGTTTTTGGGGTAGCGGGAGGGAGGATTCACCCCTCCACTTT	CASSFWGSGREDSPLHF
TRBD2	TRBV7-9	TRBJ2-7	.	TGTGCCAGCACCGAAGCGGGGGGGAATGGAGAGCAGTACTTC	CASTEAGGNGEQYF
.	TRBV6-6	TRBJ2-7	.	TGTGCCAGCAGTTACGATGCGACCTCCTACGAGCAGTACTTC	CASSYDATSYEQYF